These 6 T cell receptor beta chains came from one sample sequenced in a study of PD-1 blockade in mismatch repair-deficient tumors. Only in-frame clones appear in the TCRdb table, and some are missing; sequencing was by immunoSEQ multiplex PCR. The sample contains about 40,000 clones, 75% to 85% of which appear only once. The specimen comprised peripheral blood, sampled 4 weeks after starting pembrolizumab. The source of these receptors is an adult with mismatch repair-deficient cancer.

The chain is built from TRBV6-1 and TRBJ2-7; TRBD2 might be the D (6 bases). In germline, CDR1 is MNHNS, CDR2 SASEGT. This CDR3 region has 14 residues. Deletions cut 10 bases from V and 3 bases from J, with 19 bases between. CDR3 region: CATVGGATNYEQYF. The CDR3 DNA reads as TGTGCCACAGTGGGCGGGGCCACTAACTACGAGCAGTACTTC.

The rearrangement uses TRBV11-3 and TRBJ1-1, with no clear D. CDR1 is SGHNT and CDR2 is YENEEA in the germline V gene. Between the trimmed V and J ends, which lost 2 bases and 4 bases, there was a span of 20 bases. The CDR3 length is 17 residues. The CDR3 region is CASSLIFISASSTEAFF. In nucleotides, the CDR3 is TGTGCCAGCAGCTTAATCTTTATCTCGGCGTCGAGCACTGAAGCTTTCTTT.

V and J are TRBV2 and TRBJ2-3; 8 nucleotides agree with TRBD1. After removal of 5 bases from V and 3 bases from J, the junction contained 1 base not matched to a gene. From germline, CDR1 is SNHLY and CDR2 FYNNEI. The CDR3 totals 13 residues. The CDR3 bases are TGTGCCAGCAGTAGACAGGGGACAGATACGCAGTATTTT. This sequence encodes CASSRQGTDTQYF.

The V gene is TRBV5-1, the J gene TRBJ2-3; unclear D gene. CDR1 and CDR2 (germline): SGHRS, YFSETQ. V was cut by 7 bases and J by 5 bases, with 8 bases left in between. CDR3 length: 11 residues. The CDR3 DNA is TGCGCCAGCGCCAGCCAAGATACGCAGTATTTT. Its protein is CASASQDTQYF. The full variable domain, with the rest looked up from reference TRBV5-1 and TRBJ2-3, is KAGVTQTPRYLIKTRGQQVTLSCSPISGHRSVSWYQQTPGQGLQFLFEYFSETQRNKGNFPGRFSGRQFSNSRSEMNVSTLELGDSALYLCASASQDTQYFGPGTRLTVL.

The chain carries TRBV7-9 and TRBJ2-5, with D perhaps matching TRBD1 (5 bases). Per the germline V gene, CDR1 is SEHNR and CDR2 is FQNEAQ (reference sequence). V was shortened by 2 bases and J by 4 bases, with 8 bases between the two germline ends. The CDR3 totals 13 residues. The CDR3 nucleotides read TGTGCCAGCAGCTTATTAGGGGTAGAGACCCAGTACTTC. Protein: CASSLLGVETQYF.

The rearrangement uses TRBV5-1 and TRBJ2-7; 8 bases match TRBD1. CDR3 size: 13 residues. V shed 3 bases, J shed 6 bases, and the junction held 5 bases outside the gene matches. Germline CDR1 reads SGHRS; CDR2 reads YFSETQ. The DNA for the CDR3 is TGCGCCAGCAGCTCGGGACAGGCGAGCGAGCAGTACTTC. Its protein product is CASSSGQASEQYF.